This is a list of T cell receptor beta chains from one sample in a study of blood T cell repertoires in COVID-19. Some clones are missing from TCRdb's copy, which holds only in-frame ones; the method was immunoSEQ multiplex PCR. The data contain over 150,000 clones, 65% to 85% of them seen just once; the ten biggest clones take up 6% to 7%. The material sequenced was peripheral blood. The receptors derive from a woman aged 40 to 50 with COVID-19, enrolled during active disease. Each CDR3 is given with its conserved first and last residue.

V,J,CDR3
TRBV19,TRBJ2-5,CASSIRETQETQYF
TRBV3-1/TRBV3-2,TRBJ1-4,CASSQGTVPNEKLFF
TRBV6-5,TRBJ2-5,CASSLGQGKQETQYF
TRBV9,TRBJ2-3,CASRSGSADTQYF
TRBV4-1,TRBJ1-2,CASSQEGRYGYTF
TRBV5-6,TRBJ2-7,CASSGGTRVSYEQYF
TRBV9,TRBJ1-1,CASSVDQGRTEAFF
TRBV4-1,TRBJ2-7,CASSQASGGTYEQYF
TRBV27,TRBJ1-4,CASRRDRVSSGNEKLFF
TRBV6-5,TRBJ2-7,CASTEDRAHYEQYF
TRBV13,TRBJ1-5,CASSTDNQPQHF
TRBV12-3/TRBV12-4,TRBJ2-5,CASSRSGQETQYF
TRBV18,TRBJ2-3,CASSPSGLAGRVDTQYF
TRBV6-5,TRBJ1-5,CASSYSSGEHQPQHF
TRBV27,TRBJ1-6,CASTRDRGQIGSPLHF
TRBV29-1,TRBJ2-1,CSETSGGANQQFF
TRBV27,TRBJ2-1,CASSNYRGTGNEQFF
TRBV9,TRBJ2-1,CASSAPNYNEQFF
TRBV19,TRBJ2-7,CASSIGSTSGNIYEQYF
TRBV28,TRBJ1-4,CASREGGWDSTTNEKLFF
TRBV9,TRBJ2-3,CASSPRLAGVIDTQYF
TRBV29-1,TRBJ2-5,CSGSREGWETQYF
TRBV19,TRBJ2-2,CASSTTSGRGRELFF
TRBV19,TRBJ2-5,CASSIEGTGGMEETQYF
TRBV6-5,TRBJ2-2,CASSYPRGRAIGELFF
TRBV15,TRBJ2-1,CATSRDSIVGGEQFF
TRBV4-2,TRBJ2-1,CASSQGTTSYNEQFF
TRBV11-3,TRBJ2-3,CASSLGGGFTDTQYF
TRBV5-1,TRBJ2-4,CASREGQPLSLAKNIQYF
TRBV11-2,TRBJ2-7,CASSPGTGIYEQYF
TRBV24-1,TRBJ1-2,CATSVGGYGYTF
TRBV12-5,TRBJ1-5,CASGLGDTVNQPQHF
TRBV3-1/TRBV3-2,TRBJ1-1,CASSQDGMGQGMNTEAFF